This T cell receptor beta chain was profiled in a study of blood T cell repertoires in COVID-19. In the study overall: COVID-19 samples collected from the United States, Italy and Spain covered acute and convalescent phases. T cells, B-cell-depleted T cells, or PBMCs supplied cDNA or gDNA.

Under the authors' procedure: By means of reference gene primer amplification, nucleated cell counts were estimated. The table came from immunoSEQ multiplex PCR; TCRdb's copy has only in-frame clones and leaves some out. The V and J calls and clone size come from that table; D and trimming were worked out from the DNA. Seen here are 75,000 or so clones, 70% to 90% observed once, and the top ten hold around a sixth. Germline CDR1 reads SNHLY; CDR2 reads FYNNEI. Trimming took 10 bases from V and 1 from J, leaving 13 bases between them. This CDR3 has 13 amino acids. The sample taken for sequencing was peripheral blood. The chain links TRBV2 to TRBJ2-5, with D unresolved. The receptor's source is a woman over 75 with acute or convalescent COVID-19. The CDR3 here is CATSSETQETQYF. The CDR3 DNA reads TGTGCCACTTCGAGCGAGACCCAAGAGACCCAGTACTTC.